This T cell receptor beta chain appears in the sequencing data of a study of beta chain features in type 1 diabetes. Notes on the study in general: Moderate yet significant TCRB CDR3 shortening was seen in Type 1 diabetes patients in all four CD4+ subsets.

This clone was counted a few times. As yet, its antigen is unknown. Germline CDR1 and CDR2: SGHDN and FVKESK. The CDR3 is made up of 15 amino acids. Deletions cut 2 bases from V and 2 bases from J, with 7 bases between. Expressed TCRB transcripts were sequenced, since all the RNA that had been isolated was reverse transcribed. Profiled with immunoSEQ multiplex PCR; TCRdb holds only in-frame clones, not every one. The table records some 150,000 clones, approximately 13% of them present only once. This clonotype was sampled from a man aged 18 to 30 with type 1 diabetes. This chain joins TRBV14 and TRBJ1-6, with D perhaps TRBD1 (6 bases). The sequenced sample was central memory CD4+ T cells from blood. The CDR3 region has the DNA TGTGCCAGCAGCCAAAGACAGGCCTATAATTCACCCCTCCACTTT. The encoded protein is CASSQRQAYNSPLHF.